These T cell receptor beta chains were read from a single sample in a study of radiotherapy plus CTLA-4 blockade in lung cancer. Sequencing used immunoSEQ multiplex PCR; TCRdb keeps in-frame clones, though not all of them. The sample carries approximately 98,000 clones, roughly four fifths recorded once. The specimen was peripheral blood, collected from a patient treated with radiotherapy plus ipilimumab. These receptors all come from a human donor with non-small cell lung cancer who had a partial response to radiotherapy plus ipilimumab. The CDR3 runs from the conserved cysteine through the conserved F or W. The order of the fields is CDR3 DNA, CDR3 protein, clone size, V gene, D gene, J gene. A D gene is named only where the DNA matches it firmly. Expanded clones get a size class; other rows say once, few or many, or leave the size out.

cdr3_nt: TGTGCCAGCAGCTTAGGAGGGGGAGCGGGAGGCACAGATACGCAGTATTTT
cdr3_aa: CASSLGGGAGGTDTQYF
clone_size: -
v_call: TRBV7-8
d_call: TRBD2
j_call: TRBJ2-3

cdr3_nt: TGTGCCAGTAGGGAAGGACGGGAAAACACTGAAGCTTTCTTT
cdr3_aa: CASREGRENTEAFF
clone_size: -
v_call: TRBV19
d_call: -
j_call: TRBJ1-1

cdr3_nt: TGTGCCAGTGGCCCGGTGCTAGCGGGAGTGAATGAGCAGTTCTTC
cdr3_aa: CASGPVLAGVNEQFF
clone_size: -
v_call: TRBV19
d_call: TRBD2
j_call: TRBJ2-1

cdr3_nt: TGCGCCAGCAGTGAGTCCCCTTCCTATGGCTACACCTTC
cdr3_aa: CASSESPSYGYTF
clone_size: -
v_call: TRBV10-1
d_call: -
j_call: TRBJ1-2

cdr3_nt: TGTGCCAGCAGCGAAGGACAGGGGGCGAGAACCGGGGAGCTGTTTTTT
cdr3_aa: CASSEGQGARTGELFF
clone_size: -
v_call: TRBV5-4
d_call: TRBD1
j_call: TRBJ2-2

cdr3_nt: TGTGCCATCAGTGAGTCGAGAAGTAGCGGGGGGCAAGAGACCCAGTACTTC
cdr3_aa: CAISESRSSGGQETQYF
clone_size: few
v_call: TRBV10-3
d_call: TRBD2
j_call: TRBJ2-5

cdr3_nt: TGTGCCTGGAGTGATAAGGACACTCAGTACTTC
cdr3_aa: CAWSDKDTQYF
clone_size: -
v_call: TRBV30
d_call: -
j_call: TRBJ2-7

cdr3_nt: TGTGCCAGCTCACCCCAGGCGGGACCTAATGAGCAGTTCTTC
cdr3_aa: CASSPQAGPNEQFF
clone_size: -
v_call: TRBV18
d_call: -
j_call: TRBJ2-1

cdr3_nt: TGCGCCAGCAGCCAAGGTCCCTATGGCAGCGCCTTCTCTGGAAACACCATATATTTT
cdr3_aa: CASSQGPYGSAFSGNTIYF
clone_size: few
v_call: TRBV4-1
d_call: -
j_call: TRBJ1-3

cdr3_nt: TGTGCCAGCAGCGCCTTAGCGGGGGCCGCCCCGTATTTT
cdr3_aa: CASSALAGAAPYF
clone_size: few
v_call: TRBV7-2
d_call: TRBD2
j_call: TRBJ2-3

cdr3_nt: TGTGCCAGCAGCCCACAAGGGGGCACTTCCTACGAGCAGTACTTC
cdr3_aa: CASSPQGGTSYEQYF
clone_size: once
v_call: TRBV7-9
d_call: TRBD1
j_call: TRBJ2-7

cdr3_nt: TGTGCCAGCAGCCCAGAGCCGGGGGGGTCATGGGAGACCCAGTACTTC
cdr3_aa: CASSPEPGGSWETQYF
clone_size: -
v_call: TRBV7-2
d_call: TRBD2
j_call: TRBJ2-5

cdr3_nt: TGTGCCAGCAGCTCCACGGTGAGGCTAGCGGGAGGCAATGAGCAGTTCTTC
cdr3_aa: CASSSTVRLAGGNEQFF
clone_size: -
v_call: TRBV7-3
d_call: TRBD2
j_call: TRBJ2-1

cdr3_nt: TGTGCCAGCAGAAGGGCGGGGAGGGAGAGCTCCTACAATGAGCAGTTCTTC
cdr3_aa: CASRRAGRESSYNEQFF
clone_size: -
v_call: TRBV27
d_call: TRBD2
j_call: TRBJ2-1

cdr3_nt: TGTGCCAGCAAACTCGCCGGGGGGCCCAAGGCCGGGGAGCTGTTTTTT
cdr3_aa: CASKLAGGPKAGELFF
clone_size: -
v_call: TRBV27
d_call: -
j_call: TRBJ2-2

cdr3_nt: TGTGCCAGCAGTTACCCAGGGAGGGCGCGCTACGAGCAGTACTTC
cdr3_aa: CASSYPGRARYEQYF
clone_size: few
v_call: TRBV6-5
d_call: TRBD2
j_call: TRBJ2-7

cdr3_nt: TGTGCCAGCAGCCCCGACCGGGACAGAACCTACGAGCAGTACTTC
cdr3_aa: CASSPDRDRTYEQYF
clone_size: -
v_call: TRBV11-2
d_call: TRBD1
j_call: TRBJ2-7

cdr3_nt: TGCAGCGTCACAGGGACCGCCATGAGCACTGAAGCTTTCTTT
cdr3_aa: CSVTGTAMSTEAFF
clone_size: -
v_call: TRBV29-1
d_call: -
j_call: TRBJ1-1

cdr3_nt: TGTGCCAGCAGCTGGGACAGGGTCTCTGGAAACACCATATATTTT
cdr3_aa: CASSWDRVSGNTIYF
clone_size: -
v_call: TRBV6-6
d_call: TRBD1
j_call: TRBJ1-3

cdr3_nt: TGTGCCAGCAGCTTTGGACTAGCGGGAGTCACCGGGGAGCTGTTTTTT
cdr3_aa: CASSFGLAGVTGELFF
clone_size: few
v_call: TRBV5-5
d_call: TRBD2
j_call: TRBJ2-2

cdr3_nt: TGTGCCAGCAGCTTCGACAGTCGTGGCACTGAAGCTTTCTTT
cdr3_aa: CASSFDSRGTEAFF
clone_size: -
v_call: TRBV7-9
d_call: -
j_call: TRBJ1-1

cdr3_nt: TGTGCCAGCCGGGGGGGAGGCGGCTACACCTTC
cdr3_aa: CASRGGGGYTF
clone_size: -
v_call: TRBV19
d_call: -
j_call: TRBJ1-2

cdr3_nt: TGTGCCAGCAGCCTGGGACTCCTCAATGAGCAGTTCTTC
cdr3_aa: CASSLGLLNEQFF
clone_size: -
v_call: TRBV9
d_call: -
j_call: TRBJ2-1

cdr3_nt: TGTGCCAGCAGCTTCAGGGGTCACACTGAAGCTTTCTTT
cdr3_aa: CASSFRGHTEAFF
clone_size: -
v_call: TRBV7-2
d_call: -
j_call: TRBJ1-1

cdr3_nt: TGTGCCAGCAGCCCCTCGGGACAAGGGAACATTCAGTACTTC
cdr3_aa: CASSPSGQGNIQYF
clone_size: -
v_call: TRBV7-3
d_call: -
j_call: TRBJ2-4

cdr3_nt: TGTGCCTGGAGGGGGGCCCGCTCCTACGAGCAGTACTTC
cdr3_aa: CAWRGARSYEQYF
clone_size: -
v_call: TRBV30
d_call: -
j_call: TRBJ2-7

cdr3_nt: TGTGCCAGCAGTTACGGGGGGAATCAAGCTTACAATGAGCAGTTCTTC
cdr3_aa: CASSYGGNQAYNEQFF
clone_size: -
v_call: TRBV6-5
d_call: -
j_call: TRBJ2-1

cdr3_nt: TGCGCCAGCAGCCAAGCTTCGACAGTGCCAGTCTACGAGCAGTACTTC
cdr3_aa: CASSQASTVPVYEQYF
clone_size: -
v_call: TRBV4-1
d_call: -
j_call: TRBJ2-7

cdr3_nt: TGTGCCAGCACTCGGGGGGCAGATTATGGCTACACCTTC
cdr3_aa: CASTRGADYGYTF
clone_size: -
v_call: TRBV6-5
d_call: -
j_call: TRBJ1-2

cdr3_nt: TGTGCCAGCAGTTACTCGAACGGGGAGAATGAAAAACTGTTTTTT
cdr3_aa: CASSYSNGENEKLFF
clone_size: -
v_call: TRBV6-5
d_call: -
j_call: TRBJ1-4

cdr3_nt: TGTGCCAGTAGTATTCAGGGTGCTAACTATGGCTACACCTTC
cdr3_aa: CASSIQGANYGYTF
clone_size: once
v_call: TRBV19
d_call: -
j_call: TRBJ1-2